Following are 13 T cell receptor beta chains from one sample sequenced in a study of STAT5B mutations in CD4+ large granular lymphocyte leukemia. Libraries were prepared by immunoSEQ multiplex PCR; TCRdb keeps only in-frame clonotypes and omits some of them. The repertoire holds about 31,000 clones, with around 76% as singletons. What was sequenced was CD4+ T cells from blood buffy coats. Source of these receptors: a human donor in good health.

The chain has TRBV15 and TRBJ1-3; D is perhaps TRBD1 (5 bases). The CDR3 extends over 16 amino acids. Germline CDR1 and CDR2: LNHNV and YYDKDF (reference sequence). The V and J ends lost 1 base and 2 bases respectively, with 12 bases between them. CDR3: CATSRGGTEAGNTIYF. DNA of the CDR3: TGTGCCACCAGCAGAGGGGGGACCGAAGCTGGAAACACCATATATTTT. Variable domain in full (rest from reference TRBV15 and TRBJ1-3): DAMVIQNPRYQVTQFGKPVTLSCSQTLNHNVMYWYQQKSSQAPKLLFHYYDKDFNNEADTPDNFQSRRPNTSFCFLDIRSPGLGDTAMYLCATSRGGTEAGNTIYFGEGSWLTVV.

The rearrangement uses TRBV19 and TRBJ2-7; TRBD2 aligns across 11 bases. The CDR3 has 16 residues. CDR1 is LNHDA, CDR2 SQIVND, per germline (reference sequence). J gave up 6 bases and V 1 base, and 8 bases lay outside the gene matches. Here the CDR3 reads CASSIGGSGRAIEQYF. The CDR3 DNA reads as TGTGCCAGTAGTATAGGCGGTAGCGGGAGGGCCATCGAGCAGTACTTC.

The chain links TRBV5-8 to TRBJ2-7; the D gene is possibly TRBD1 (5 bases). Germline values: CDR1 SGHTS, CDR2 YDEGEE. The CDR3 runs 15 residues. Between the trimmed V and J ends, which lost 0 bases and 4 bases, there was a span of 14 bases. For the CDR3, the DNA is TGTGCCAGCAGCTTGGAGTCCAGGGTTGGATACGAGCAGTACTTC. Amino acid sequence: CASSLESRVGYEQYF.

DNA for the CDR3: TGTGCCAGCAGCTTCCTAGCGGGGGGCAATGAGCAGTTCTTC. This translates into CASSFLAGGNEQFF. The gene calls are TRBV5-6 and TRBJ2-1, with 11 bases fitting TRBD2. V lost 2 bases, J lost 6 bases, and 1 base stayed unmatched. The V gene's germline CDR1 is SGHDT and CDR2 YYEEEE. The CDR3 runs to 14 residues. Filled out from reference TRBV5-6 and TRBJ2-1, the complete variable domain reads DAGVTQSPTHLIKTRGQQVTLRCSPKSGHDTVSWYQQALGQGPQFIFQYYEEEERQRGNFPDRFSGHQFPNYSSELNVNALLLGDSALYLCASSFLAGGNEQFFGPGTRLTVL.

The genes are TRBV6-6 and TRBJ1-4, with TRBD1 as a possible D gene (5 bases). Germline assignment: CDR1 MNHNY and CDR2 SVGAGI (reference sequence). This CDR3 spans 16 amino acids. Trimming stripped 0 bases from V and 3 bases from J, with 11 bases between. CDR3 DNA sequence: TGTGCCAGCAGTTACTCGATAGGGGCGCCTAATGAAAAACTGTTTTTT. Translation: CASSYSIGAPNEKLFF.

The V and J genes are TRBV11-2 and TRBJ2-5; 8 bases align to TRBD1. V lost 5 bases and J lost 1; bases outside the gene matches: 3. This CDR3 comprises 14 residues. Germline V gene lookup returns CDR1 SGHAT and CDR2 FQNNGV. The CDR3 DNA reads TGTGCCAGCAGCGGAGGGACAGGCCAAGAGACCCAGTACTTC. It translates to CASSGGTGQETQYF. Looking up the rest from reference TRBV11-2 and TRBJ2-5 gives the full variable domain: EAGVAQSPRYKIIEKRQSVAFWCNPISGHATLYWYQQILGQGPKLLIQFQNNGVVDDSQLPKDRFSAERLKGVDSTLKIQPAKLEDSAVYLCASSGGTGQETQYFGPGTRLLVL.

This clone occurred once. The rearrangement uses TRBV18 and TRBJ2-3; D remains ambiguous. This CDR3 comprises 14 residues. V was cut by 2 bases and J by 4 bases, with 10 bases left in between. Germline CDR1 and CDR2: KGHSH and LQKENI. The CDR3 nucleotides are TGTGCCAGCTCACCAGTGGCGGCGGCAGATACGCAGTATTTT. This translates into CASSPVAAADTQYF.

This chain links TRBV4-2 with TRBJ2-2, with TRBD2 as a possible D gene (5 bases). The germline V gene has CDR1 LGHNA and CDR2 YNFKEQ. The length of the CDR3 is 16 residues. Trimming stripped 1 base from V and 0 bases from J, with 9 bases between. Here the CDR3 DNA reads TGTGCCAGCAGCCAAGCCGGAGGACCGAACACCGGGGAGCTGTTTTTT. Translated: CASSQAGGPNTGELFF.

This chain joins TRBV7-9 and TRBJ2-5; 7 bases are a match to TRBD1. Germline V gene sequence: CDR1 SEHNR, CDR2 FQNEAQ (reference sequence). The ends lost 5 bases at V and 2 bases at J; junction bases unmatched: 2. The CDR3 has 13 residues. The CDR3 region has the DNA TGTGCCAGCAGCCGGGGACAGCAAGAGACCCAGTACTTC. This codes for CASSRGQQETQYF.

This chain uses TRBV5-6 with TRBJ2-5, with D perhaps assigned TRBD1 or TRBD2 (5 bases each). Germline values: CDR1 SGHDT, CDR2 YYEEEE. Trimming cost V 1 base and J 1 base, with 8 bases left between them. The CDR3 sequence is 14 residues long. The CDR3 is CASSLKGTQETQYF. The CDR3 DNA is TGTGCCAGCAGCTTGAAGGGGACCCAAGAGACCCAGTACTTC.

The chain links TRBV13 to TRBJ2-1; 8 bases are a match to TRBD1. V was pared by 5 bases and J by 3 bases, with 3 bases of the junction left unmatched. Germline V gene lookup returns CDR1 PRHDT and CDR2 FYEKMQ (reference sequence). CDR3 size: 14 residues. The CDR3 region has the DNA TGTGCCAGCAGCGCAGGACAGGGCTACAATGAGCAGTTCTTC. Translation gives CASSAGQGYNEQFF.

The CDR3 loop is CASGREGNTGELFF. In nucleotides, the CDR3 is TGTGCTAGTGGGCGGGAGGGAAACACCGGGGAGCTGTTTTTT. This chain connects TRBV12-5 to TRBJ2-2, with 9 bases identical to TRBD2. The ends lost 6 bases at V and 2 bases at J; junction bases unmatched: 1. CDR3 size: 14 residues. Germline loops: CDR1 LGHNT, CDR2 FRNRAP.

V and J are TRBV13 and TRBJ2-1; D is possibly TRBD1 (6 bases). The germline V gene encodes CDR1 PRHDT and CDR2 FYEKMQ (reference sequence). CDR3 length equals 18 residues. V dropped 3 bases and J dropped 0 bases, with 18 bases sitting between them. The CDR3 loop reads CASSFQGTHLISYNEQFF. As DNA, the CDR3 is TGTGCCAGCAGCTTCCAGGGGACGCACCTGATCTCCTACAATGAGCAGTTCTTC.